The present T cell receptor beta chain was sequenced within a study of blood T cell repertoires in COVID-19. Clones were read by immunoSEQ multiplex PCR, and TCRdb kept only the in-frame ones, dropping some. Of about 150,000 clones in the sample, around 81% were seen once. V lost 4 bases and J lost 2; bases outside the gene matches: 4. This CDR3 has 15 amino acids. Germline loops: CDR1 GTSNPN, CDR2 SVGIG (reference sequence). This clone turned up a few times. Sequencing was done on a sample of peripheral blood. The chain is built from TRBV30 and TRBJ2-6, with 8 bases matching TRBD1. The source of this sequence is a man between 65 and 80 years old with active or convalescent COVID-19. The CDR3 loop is CAWKKTGAGANVLTF. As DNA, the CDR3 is TGTGCCTGGAAGAAGACAGGGGCTGGGGCCAACGTCCTGACTTTC.